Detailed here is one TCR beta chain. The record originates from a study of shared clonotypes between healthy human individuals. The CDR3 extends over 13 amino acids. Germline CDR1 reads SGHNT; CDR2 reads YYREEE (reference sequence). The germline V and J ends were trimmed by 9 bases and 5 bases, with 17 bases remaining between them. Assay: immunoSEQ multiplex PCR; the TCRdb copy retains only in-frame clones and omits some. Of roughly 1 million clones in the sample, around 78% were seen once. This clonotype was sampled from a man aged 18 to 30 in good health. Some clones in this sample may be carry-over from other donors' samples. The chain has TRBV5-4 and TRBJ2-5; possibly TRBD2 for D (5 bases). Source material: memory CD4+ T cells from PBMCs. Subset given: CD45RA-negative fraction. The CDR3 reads CATSVFPGETQYF. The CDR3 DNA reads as TGTGCCACTAGTGTGTTTCCGGGGGAGACCCAGTACTTC.